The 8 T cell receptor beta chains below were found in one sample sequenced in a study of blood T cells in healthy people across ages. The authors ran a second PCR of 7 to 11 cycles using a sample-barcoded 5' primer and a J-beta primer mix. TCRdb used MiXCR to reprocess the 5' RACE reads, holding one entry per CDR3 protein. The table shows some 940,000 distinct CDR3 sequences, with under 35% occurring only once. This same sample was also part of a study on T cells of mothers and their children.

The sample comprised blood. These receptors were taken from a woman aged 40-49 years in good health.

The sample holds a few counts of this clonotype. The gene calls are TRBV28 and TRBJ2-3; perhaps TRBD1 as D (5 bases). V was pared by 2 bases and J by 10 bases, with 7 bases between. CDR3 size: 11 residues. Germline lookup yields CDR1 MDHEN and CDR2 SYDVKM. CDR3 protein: CASSLPGSQYF. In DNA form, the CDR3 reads TGTGCCAGCAGTTTACCAGGGTCGCAGTATTTT.

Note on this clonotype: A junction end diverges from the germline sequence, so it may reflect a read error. The CDR3 nucleotides read TGCGCCAGCAGAACAGAGGAACGCTACACTGAGCAGTTCTTC. Its translation: CASRTEERYTEQFF. The chain combines TRBV5-1 with TRBJ2-1; the D is unclear. Per germline, CDR1 SGHRS and CDR2 YFSETQ. The CDR3 is 14 residues long.

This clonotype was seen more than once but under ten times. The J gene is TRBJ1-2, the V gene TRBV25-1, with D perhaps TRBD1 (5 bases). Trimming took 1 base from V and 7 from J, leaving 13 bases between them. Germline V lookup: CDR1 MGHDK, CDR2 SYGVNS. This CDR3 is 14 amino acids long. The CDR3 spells CASSEWGGEVGYTF. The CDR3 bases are TGTGCCAGCAGTGAATGGGGGGGGGAGGTTGGCTACACCTTC.

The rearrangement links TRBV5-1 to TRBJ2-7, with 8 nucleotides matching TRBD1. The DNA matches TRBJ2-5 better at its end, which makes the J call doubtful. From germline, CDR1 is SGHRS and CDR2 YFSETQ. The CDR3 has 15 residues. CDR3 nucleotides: TGCGCCAGCAGCTCCTCCAGGACAGGGACAGAGACCCAGTACTTC. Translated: CASSSSRTGTETQYF.

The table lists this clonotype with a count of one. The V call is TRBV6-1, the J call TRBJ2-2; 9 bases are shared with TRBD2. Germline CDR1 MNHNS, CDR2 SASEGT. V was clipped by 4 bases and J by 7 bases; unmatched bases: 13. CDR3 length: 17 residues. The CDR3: CASSALGAGGRVGELFF. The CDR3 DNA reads TGTGCCAGCAGTGCCTTGGGAGCGGGGGGCCGGGTCGGGGAGCTGTTTTTT.

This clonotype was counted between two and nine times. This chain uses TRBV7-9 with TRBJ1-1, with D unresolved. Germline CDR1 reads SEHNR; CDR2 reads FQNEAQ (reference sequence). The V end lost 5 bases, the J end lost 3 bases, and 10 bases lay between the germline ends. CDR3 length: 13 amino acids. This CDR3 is CASSVRWDTEAFF. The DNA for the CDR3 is TGTGCCAGCAGCGTTAGATGGGACACTGAAGCTTTCTTT.

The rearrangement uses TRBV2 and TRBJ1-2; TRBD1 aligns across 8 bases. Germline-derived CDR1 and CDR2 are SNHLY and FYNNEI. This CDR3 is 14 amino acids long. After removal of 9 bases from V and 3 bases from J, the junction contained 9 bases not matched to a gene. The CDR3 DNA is TGTGCCAGAGGAGGACAGGGACGACACTATGGCTACACCTTC. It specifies CARGGQGRHYGYTF.

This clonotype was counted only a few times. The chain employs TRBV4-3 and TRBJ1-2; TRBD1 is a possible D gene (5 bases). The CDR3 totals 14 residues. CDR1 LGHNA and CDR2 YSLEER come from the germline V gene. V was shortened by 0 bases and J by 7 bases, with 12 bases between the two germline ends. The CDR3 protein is CASSQERGLGGYTF. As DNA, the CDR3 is TGCGCCAGCAGCCAAGAAAGGGGCCTTGGTGGCTACACCTTC.